The entry below describes one T cell receptor beta chain. Its recognized antigen is unknown. Qualities for individual bases were not recorded, and no much larger clone is one base off. Peripheral blood CD8+ and CD4+ T cells from healthy donors, Susac syndrome patients and multiple sclerosis patients were profiled by high-throughput TCR beta sequencing. The Susac syndrome patients fulfilled recently defined diagnostic criteria for definite or probable disease. Bulk CD8+ and CD4+ T cells were purified by magnetic negative isolation, while CD8+ TEMRA cells were enriched using FACS. Blood was collected in EDTA tubes and processed within 24 hours, with PBMCs isolated through density gradient centrifugation. PBMCs intended for TCR sequencing were cryopreserved in liquid nitrogen and were subsequently thawed in a 37 degrees C water bath. The sorted or isolated CD4+, CD8+ and CD8+ TEMRA cells reached a purity of at least 90%.

RNA was extracted with the RNeasy kit and roughly 0.5 to 1 ug was reverse transcribed using random hexamers. The immunoSEQ multiplex PCR assay, which covers 54 Vbeta and 13 Jbeta segments, was used to amplify TCR beta CDR3 regions. PCR amplification bias was corrected by using a synthetic template baseline for primer optimization and computational correction. As for the original processing: Only productive sequences were kept, with reads annotated to V, D and J genes according to IMGT and analyzed in immunoSEQ Analyzer. Clonality was calculated as one minus the Shannon entropy normalized by log2 of the number of productive unique sequences. Public and private clones were assessed among the 100 most prevalent clones of each patient and control. Susac-specific clones were defined as absent from healthy and MS cohorts, about 1,000 published viral clones and other ImmuneACCESS disease sequences. Clones were called with MiXCR by TCRdb after fastp trimmed the public reads at Q25, and only in-frame beta chains were retained. Each entry merges the rows of one CDR3 protein and shows their most common DNA and genes. V and J calls and clone size were set by TCRdb, not the authors. The sample records roughly 130,000 distinct CDR3 sequences, roughly 94% of which are singletons. The ten largest clones represent roughly 0.29% of the sample.

These data originate in a study of CD8 T cells in Susac syndrome (dated by TCRdb to the late 2010s). About the investigation overall: Among the sequenced Susac syndrome patients, over five had clinically active disease and about eight were in clinical remission. At blood withdrawal, Susac syndrome patients were either therapy-naive, taking corticosteroids (in some cases with IVIg as well), or taking IVIg alone. Repertoire sequencing was used to test whether CD8+ T cell activation and differentiation in Susac syndrome was antigen driven. Clonality of the CD8+ T cell repertoire was compared between roughly twelve healthy donors, roughly 14 Susac syndrome patients and 15 multiple sclerosis patients. What the study reported, not specific to this receptor: Clonal expansion was observed in Susac syndrome CD8+ repertoires, with the highest expansion in CD8+ TEMRA cells and greater expansion in clinically active than in remitting patients. In the total CD8+ and CD8+ TEMRA repertoires, about 16 and five Susac-specific public clones, respectively, were identified. The number of individuals in the TCR sequencing and HLA analysis was acknowledged as relatively small.

CDR3 length: 12 amino acids, cysteine to phenylalanine. Of all the DNA, just the CDR3 is kept, 36 bases in frame from base 1. At the junction V is shortened by 2 bases and J by 3 bases, with 5 bases in between. The germline V gene sets CDR1 to MGHRA and CDR2 to YSYEKL. This clonotype was sampled from a human donor with Susac syndrome. This chain joins TRBV4-1 to TRBJ2-7, with no confident D gene call. Input material: CD8+ T cells from PBMCs. The CDR3 amino acid sequence is: CASSQSYYEQYF. The DNA sequence is as follows: TGCGCCAGCAGCCAAAGTTACTACGAGCAGTACTTC.